Listed below are T cell receptor beta chains from one sample, sequenced in a study of blood T cell repertoires in COVID-19. Sequencing was performed with immunoSEQ multiplex PCR; in TCRdb, only in-frame clones are kept and a portion is missing. The sample holds around 330,000 clones, more than 75% seen once. Sequencing was done on a sample of peripheral blood. Receptor source: a woman aged 45 to 65 with active or convalescent COVID-19. Each CDR3 is given with its conserved first and last residue. The D gene is left open where the match is weak. The size of a clone is reported for some rows only, either as once, few or many, or as a class for expanded clones.

J,V,size,D,DNA,CDR3
TRBJ2-4,TRBV10-3,once,TRBD1,TGTGCCATCAGCTCAACAGGGGTTGAAAACATTCAGTACTTC,CAISSTGVENIQYF
TRBJ1-2,TRBV2,NA,NA,TGTGCCAGCCACGGGGGGGTCTATGGCTACACCTTC,CASHGGVYGYTF
TRBJ2-3,TRBV24-1,NA,TRBD2,TGTGCCATCCAGACTAGCGGGGCCACAGATACGCAGTATTTT,CAIQTSGATDTQYF
TRBJ2-7,TRBV24-1,NA,NA,TGTGCCACCAGCCGGGACTCCTACGAGCAGTACTTC,CATSRDSYEQYF
TRBJ1-4,TRBV30,NA,NA,TGTGCCTGGAGTAAAACCAGGCTATCCCCTAATGAAAAACTGTTTTTT,CAWSKTRLSPNEKLFF
TRBJ2-7,TRBV25-1,NA,NA,TGTGCCAGCAGTGAATACAGGGGGACTTCTAGCTCCTACGAGCAGTACTTC,CASSEYRGTSSSYEQYF
TRBJ2-3,TRBV5-1,NA,NA,TGCGCCAGCAGCTTTTACGGGTACGATACGCAGTATTTT,CASSFYGYDTQYF
TRBJ1-1,TRBV5-8,NA,NA,TGTGCCAGCGACGAACTGAGGGGGTACCCTGAAGCTTTCTTT,CASDELRGYPEAFF
TRBJ1-1,TRBV5-6,NA,TRBD1,TGTGCCAGCAGCCTCGGGACAGTGAACACTGAAGCTTTCTTT,CASSLGTVNTEAFF
TRBJ2-1,TRBV7-9,NA,TRBD1,TGTGCCAGCAGCTTTGGGAGGACAGGGGACAATGAGCAGTTCTTC,CASSFGRTGDNEQFF
TRBJ2-5,TRBV11-3,once,NA,TGTGCCAGCAGCTCAGGGACAACCCAGTACTTC,CASSSGTTQYF
TRBJ2-1,TRBV28,once,TRBD1,TGTGCCAGCAGTCCCACCCCGGACAGGGCGCCGTCCAATGAGCAGTTCTTC,CASSPTPDRAPSNEQFF
TRBJ2-1,TRBV19,once,NA,TGTGCCAGTAGTATCAGTCACTCCTACAATGAGCAGTTCTTC,CASSISHSYNEQFF
TRBJ2-5,TRBV11-2,NA,TRBD1,TGTGCCAGCAGCCCCCGACAGGGGGGACAAGAGACCCAGTACTTC,CASSPRQGGQETQYF
TRBJ1-2,TRBV11-2,NA,NA,TGTGCCAGCAGCCCCCTCCCCGGGGGCTACACCTTC,CASSPLPGGYTF
TRBJ2-7,TRBV7-9,NA,NA,TGTGCCAGCAGCCCGACGCGCGCCACAGGGTGGAACTACGAGCAGTACTTC,CASSPTRATGWNYEQYF
TRBJ1-1,TRBV4-2,NA,TRBD1,TGTGCCAGCAGCCAGGGACAGACTGAAGCTTTCTTT,CASSQGQTEAFF
TRBJ1-6,TRBV6-4,NA,TRBD1,TGTGCCAGCAGTGAAGGGACAGCTAATTCACCCCTCCACTTT,CASSEGTANSPLHF
TRBJ1-2,TRBV18,NA,NA,TGTGCCAGCTCACCAAGTGCGGGGAACTATGGCTACACCTTC,CASSPSAGNYGYTF
TRBJ2-7,TRBV2,NA,NA,TGTGCCAGCAGTCCACAGGCGGCCTACGAGCAGTACTTC,CASSPQAAYEQYF
TRBJ2-3,TRBV5-6,NA,TRBD2,TGTGCCAGCAGCCGCGGACTAGCGGGGGGGCCACGGCGTACAGATACGCAGTATTTT,CASSRGLAGGPRRTDTQYF
TRBJ1-2,TRBV6-2/TRBV6-3,once,TRBD1,TGTGCCAGCAGTACCCCCTTCGGGACAGACTACACCTTC,CASSTPFGTDYTF
TRBJ1-3,TRBV11-2,NA,NA,TGTGCCAGCAGCAGTCCTAGGCGGGGAGGCAGAAGCGGAAACACCATATATTTT,CASSSPRRGGRSGNTIYF
TRBJ1-3,TRBV7-2,NA,NA,TGTGCCAGCAGCGCCCAAGGACTGAAGTCTGGAAACACCATATATTTT,CASSAQGLKSGNTIYF
TRBJ2-5,TRBV7-3,NA,TRBD2,TGTGCCAGCAGCTCCGGGACTAGCGCGAAGACCCAGTACTTC,CASSSGTSAKTQYF
TRBJ1-4,TRBV9,NA,NA,TGTGCCAGCAGCGTAGGTAACCCGGGGGATGAAAAACTGTTTTTT,CASSVGNPGDEKLFF
TRBJ1-4,TRBV9,NA,TRBD1,TGTGCCAGCAGTCACGGGACAGGGGGCGGGAGGAATGAAAAACTGTTTTTT,CASSHGTGGGRNEKLFF
TRBJ2-3,TRBV7-9,once,TRBD1,TGTGCCAGCAGCCCACTGGGACAGGGCACAGATACGCAGTATTTT,CASSPLGQGTDTQYF
TRBJ1-5,TRBV23-1,few,NA,TGCGCCATCCTCTCCGACGGGTGGAATCAGCCCCAGCATTTT,CAILSDGWNQPQHF
TRBJ2-7,TRBV11-2,NA,TRBD2,TGTGCCAGCAGCTTAGGACTAGCGGAGGGGGAGCAGTACTTC,CASSLGLAEGEQYF
TRBJ2-3,TRBV6-5,NA,NA,TGTGCCAGCAGCTTAAAGGGGATGTTGTGGGGCATTCCGTATTTT,CASSLKGMLWGIPYF
TRBJ1-2,TRBV25-1,NA,TRBD1,TGTGCCAGCAGTGAGGTGACAGGGGCGTATGGCTACACCTTC,CASSEVTGAYGYTF
TRBJ1-1,TRBV19,NA,TRBD1,TGTGCCAGTAGTATCGGACAGGGGGCGCACACTGAAGCTTTCTTT,CASSIGQGAHTEAFF
TRBJ2-7,TRBV15,NA,TRBD2,TGTGCCACCAGCAGATCCGGGACTAGCGGGAGATGGGGCGAGCAGTACTTC,CATSRSGTSGRWGEQYF
TRBJ2-6,TRBV29-1,NA,TRBD1,TGCAGCGCCACGGTCCGGGACAGGGGGCGGTCTGGGGCCAACGTCCTGACTTTC,CSATVRDRGRSGANVLTF
TRBJ1-1,TRBV27,NA,NA,TGTGCCAGCAGTAAGCAGGGAATGTTAAGTGAAGCTTTCTTT,CASSKQGMLSEAFF
TRBJ2-1,TRBV7-9,NA,NA,TGTGCCAGCAGCCAGGGGAGGGGGGACAAGTTCTTC,CASSQGRGDKFF
TRBJ1-1,TRBV7-6,NA,NA,TGTGCCAGCAGCTTAGCGATCGGGGTACATGCTTTCTTT,CASSLAIGVHAFF
TRBJ2-1,TRBV20-1,NA,NA,TGCAGTGCTACCGACAGACAGCAGTTCTTC,CSATDRQQFF
TRBJ1-2,TRBV27,NA,TRBD1,TGTGCCAGCAGACCCCCGACAGGGAGGTACACCTTC,CASRPPTGRYTF
TRBJ1-4,TRBV3-1/TRBV3-2,NA,NA,TGTGCCAGCAGCCAAGATCCCAGGGGAAATCATGCAAAACTGTTTTTT,CASSQDPRGNHAKLFF
TRBJ2-7,TRBV6-5,NA,TRBD2,TGTGCCAGCAGAAGACTAGCGGGAGGGGAGCAGTACTTC,CASRRLAGGEQYF